The clone carrying this TCR beta chain was observed a handful of times. Primers: 60 Vbeta forward and 13 Jbeta reverse. The table came from immunoSEQ multiplex PCR; TCRdb's copy has only in-frame clones and leaves some out. This sample carries roughly 100,000 clones, about 76% of them seen once, and the ten largest clones take about 5%. V gave up 4 bases and J gave up 11 bases, with 12 bases separating them. This CDR3 has 11 residues. Germline assignment: CDR1 SGHRS and CDR2 YFSETQ. The sample originates from a study of cytomegalovirus exposure and HLA in healthy donors. The sample consisted of PBMCs. The chain carries TRBV5-1 and TRBJ1-1; no firm D call. The TCR originated in a woman aged 40-49 years in good health and CMV-seronegative. The CDR3 DNA sequence: TGCGCCAGCAGCGACGGGTGGGAGGCTTTCTTT. It specifies CASSDGWEAFF.